A selection of T cell receptor beta chains follows, all from one sample in a study of OX40 agonist ivuxolimab in advanced cancers. Repertoires were generated with immunoSEQ multiplex PCR, while TCRdb's copy carries only in-frame clones and drops some. The sample contains 130,000 or so clones, 90% of which appear only once. This sample comprised CD4+ or CD8+ T cells sorted from blood, obtained in a trial of the OX40 agonist ivuxolimab. The receptor set was obtained from an adult with an advanced solid tumor such as melanoma, head and neck, liver or kidney cancer. Each CDR3 is given with its conserved first and last residue. The D gene is left open where the match is weak. Clone sizes are given selectively: once, few, many, or a class where the clone is expanded.

CDR3 DNA: TGTGCCAGCAGCGGTGGTTTGCTAAACTACGAGCAGTACTTC; CDR3 protein: CASSGGLLNYEQYF; D gene: -; V gene: TRBV5-4; J gene: TRBJ2-7; clone size: -
CDR3 DNA: TGCGCCAGCAGCTTGGTGGGGACAGGGGCCAACACTGAAGCTTTCTTT; CDR3 protein: CASSLVGTGANTEAFF; D gene: TRBD1; V gene: TRBV5-1; J gene: TRBJ1-1; clone size: -
CDR3 DNA: TGTGCCAGCAGTTTAAGACAGGGGCATTATACCTTC; CDR3 protein: CASSLRQGHYTF; D gene: TRBD1; V gene: TRBV28; J gene: TRBJ1-2; clone size: -
CDR3 DNA: TGTGCCAGCAGGGCCGGACTAGCGGGTACCTACGAGCAGTACTTC; CDR3 protein: CASRAGLAGTYEQYF; D gene: TRBD2; V gene: TRBV28; J gene: TRBJ2-7; clone size: -
CDR3 DNA: TGTGCCATCAGCCGGACTAGCGGGACAGTTGAGCAGTTCTTC; CDR3 protein: CAISRTSGTVEQFF; D gene: TRBD2; V gene: TRBV10-3; J gene: TRBJ2-1; clone size: -
CDR3 DNA: TGCGCCAGCAGCCCCCGGGACAGGGATCGGTATGGCTACACCTTC; CDR3 protein: CASSPRDRDRYGYTF; D gene: TRBD1; V gene: TRBV4-1; J gene: TRBJ1-2; clone size: once
CDR3 DNA: TGTGCCAGCAGTGGGTTACGAGGGGACAGAAATCAGCCCCAGCATTTT; CDR3 protein: CASSGLRGDRNQPQHF; D gene: TRBD1; V gene: TRBV6-1; J gene: TRBJ1-5; clone size: -
CDR3 DNA: TGTGCCACCAGCAGCGAGTGGGAGCAGTACTTC; CDR3 protein: CATSSEWEQYF; D gene: -; V gene: TRBV15; J gene: TRBJ2-7; clone size: -
CDR3 DNA: TGTGCCAGCAGTGACTCCCGGGACGCATTTTTCCAAGAGACCCAGTACTTC; CDR3 protein: CASSDSRDAFFQETQYF; D gene: -; V gene: TRBV2; J gene: TRBJ2-5; clone size: -
CDR3 DNA: TGTGCCAGCAGCTTGGAAGTGAGGGTCGGGGAGCTGTTTTTT; CDR3 protein: CASSLEVRVGELFF; D gene: -; V gene: TRBV5-6; J gene: TRBJ2-2; clone size: -
CDR3 DNA: TGTGCCAGTAGTACGACTAGTGGGAACACTGAAGCTTTCTTT; CDR3 protein: CASSTTSGNTEAFF; D gene: -; V gene: TRBV19; J gene: TRBJ1-1; clone size: -
CDR3 DNA: TGTGCCAGCAGTCCGTCCGGATCGATCTATGGCTACACCTTC; CDR3 protein: CASSPSGSIYGYTF; D gene: -; V gene: TRBV25-1; J gene: TRBJ1-2; clone size: -
CDR3 DNA: TGTGCCAGCAGCTTGACCGTGGGGGATAGCAATCAGCCCCAGCATTTT; CDR3 protein: CASSLTVGDSNQPQHF; D gene: -; V gene: TRBV5-6; J gene: TRBJ1-5; clone size: -
CDR3 DNA: TGTGCCAGCAGCGTATCGGGACAGGGTTTTACTGGGGCCAACGTCCTGACTTTC; CDR3 protein: CASSVSGQGFTGANVLTF; D gene: TRBD1; V gene: TRBV9; J gene: TRBJ2-6; clone size: -
CDR3 DNA: TGCGCCAGCAGCTCCGGGGAATTCGGAAACACCATATATTTT; CDR3 protein: CASSSGEFGNTIYF; D gene: -; V gene: TRBV5-1; J gene: TRBJ1-3; clone size: few
CDR3 DNA: TGTGCCAGCGGACAGCTCTCTGGAAACACCATATATTTT; CDR3 protein: CASGQLSGNTIYF; D gene: -; V gene: TRBV28; J gene: TRBJ1-3; clone size: -
CDR3 DNA: TGTGCCAGCAGCTTAGGGAGTCCAATCACAGATACGCAGTATTTT; CDR3 protein: CASSLGSPITDTQYF; D gene: -; V gene: TRBV7-9; J gene: TRBJ2-3; clone size: once
CDR3 DNA: TGTGCCAGTAGTATCAGCGGGAGGTACAATGAGCAGTTCTTC; CDR3 protein: CASSISGRYNEQFF; D gene: TRBD2; V gene: TRBV19; J gene: TRBJ2-1; clone size: -
CDR3 DNA: TGTGCCAGCAGTTACTCCGCGGCAGGGAACTCCTACGAGCAGTACTTC; CDR3 protein: CASSYSAAGNSYEQYF; D gene: -; V gene: TRBV6-5; J gene: TRBJ2-7; clone size: -
CDR3 DNA: TGTGCCAGCAGCGCTAGGGAGGTCTCGAACACCGGGGAGCTGTTTTTT; CDR3 protein: CASSAREVSNTGELFF; D gene: -; V gene: TRBV7-9; J gene: TRBJ2-2; clone size: -
CDR3 DNA: TGCGCCAGCAGCCGACAGGTTGGGGGATATAGCAATCAGCCCCAGCATTTT; CDR3 protein: CASSRQVGGYSNQPQHF; D gene: -; V gene: TRBV4-1; J gene: TRBJ1-5; clone size: -
CDR3 DNA: TGTGCCAGCAGTTATTCCCAGGGGTACGAGCAGTACTTC; CDR3 protein: CASSYSQGYEQYF; D gene: -; V gene: TRBV7-9; J gene: TRBJ2-7; clone size: few
CDR3 DNA: TGTGCCAGCAGTAAGGCCGAGGGAAGCAATCAGCCCCAGCATTTT; CDR3 protein: CASSKAEGSNQPQHF; D gene: -; V gene: TRBV6-6; J gene: TRBJ1-5; clone size: -
CDR3 DNA: TGTGCCAGCTCACCAGGACAGGGGTTCTCCTCCGAGCAGTACTTC; CDR3 protein: CASSPGQGFSSEQYF; D gene: TRBD1; V gene: TRBV18; J gene: TRBJ2-7; clone size: once
CDR3 DNA: TGTGCCAGCAGCTCCGGGAGGGCAAGCTCCTACGAGCAGTACTTC; CDR3 protein: CASSSGRASSYEQYF; D gene: TRBD2; V gene: TRBV7-9; J gene: TRBJ2-7; clone size: once